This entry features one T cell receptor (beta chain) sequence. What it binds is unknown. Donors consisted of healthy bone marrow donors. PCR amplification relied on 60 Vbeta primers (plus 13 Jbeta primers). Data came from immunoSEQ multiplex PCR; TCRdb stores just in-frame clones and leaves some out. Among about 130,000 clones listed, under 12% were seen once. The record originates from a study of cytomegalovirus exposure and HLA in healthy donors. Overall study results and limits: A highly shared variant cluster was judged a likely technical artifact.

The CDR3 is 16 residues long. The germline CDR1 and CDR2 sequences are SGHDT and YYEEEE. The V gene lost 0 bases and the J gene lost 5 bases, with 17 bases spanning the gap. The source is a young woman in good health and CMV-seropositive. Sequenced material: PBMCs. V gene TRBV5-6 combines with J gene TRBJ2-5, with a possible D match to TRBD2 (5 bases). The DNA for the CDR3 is TGTGCCAGCAGCTTGGCGGAGGTCATGGGCAGGGAGACCCAGTACTTC. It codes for CASSLAEVMGRETQYF.